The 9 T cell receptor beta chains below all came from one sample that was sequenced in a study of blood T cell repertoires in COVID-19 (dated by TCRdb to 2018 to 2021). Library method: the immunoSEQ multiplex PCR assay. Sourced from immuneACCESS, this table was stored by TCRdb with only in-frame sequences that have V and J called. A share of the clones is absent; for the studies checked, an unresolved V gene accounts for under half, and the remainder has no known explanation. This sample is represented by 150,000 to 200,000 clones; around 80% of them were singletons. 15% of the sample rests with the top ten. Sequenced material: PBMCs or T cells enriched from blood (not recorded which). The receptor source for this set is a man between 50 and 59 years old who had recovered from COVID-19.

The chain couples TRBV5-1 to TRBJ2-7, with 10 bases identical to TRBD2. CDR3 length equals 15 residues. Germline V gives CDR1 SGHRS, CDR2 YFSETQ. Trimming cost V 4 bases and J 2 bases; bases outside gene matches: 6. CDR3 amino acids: CASSPRTSGTYEQYF. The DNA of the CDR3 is TGCGCCAGCAGCCCACGGACTAGCGGAACCTACGAGCAGTACTTC.

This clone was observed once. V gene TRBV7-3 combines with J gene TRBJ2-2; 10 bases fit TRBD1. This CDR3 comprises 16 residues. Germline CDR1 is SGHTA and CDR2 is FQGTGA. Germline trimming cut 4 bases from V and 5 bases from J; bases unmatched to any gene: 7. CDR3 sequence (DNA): TGTGCCAGCAGCTCTTGGGGGACAGGGGTTACCGGGGAGCTGTTTTTT. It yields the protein CASSSWGTGVTGELFF.

In nucleotides, the CDR3 is TGCGCCAGCAGTGACCGAGACAGTTACTACGAGCAGTACTTC. This sequence encodes CASSDRDSYYEQYF. V is TRBV10-1 and J is TRBJ2-7, with a possible D match to TRBD1 (5 bases). Trimming removed 3 bases at V and 3 bases at J, with 12 bases between. The CDR3 consists of 14 residues. Germline lookup yields CDR1 WNHNN and CDR2 SYGVQD (reference sequence).

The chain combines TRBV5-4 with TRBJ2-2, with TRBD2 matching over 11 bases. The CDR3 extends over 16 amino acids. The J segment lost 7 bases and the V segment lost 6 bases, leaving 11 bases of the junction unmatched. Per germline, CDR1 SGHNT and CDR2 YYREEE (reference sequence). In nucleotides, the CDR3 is TGTGCCAGCACCTTAGCGGGGGGGGCGACAATCGGGGAGCTGTTTTTT. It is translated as CASTLAGGATIGELFF. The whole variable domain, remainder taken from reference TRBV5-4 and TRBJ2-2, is ETGVTQSPTHLIKTRGQQVTLRCSSQSGHNTVSWYQQALGQGPQFIFQYYREEENGRGNFPPRFSGLQFPNYSSELNVNALELDDSALYLCASTLAGGATIGELFFGEGSRLTVL.

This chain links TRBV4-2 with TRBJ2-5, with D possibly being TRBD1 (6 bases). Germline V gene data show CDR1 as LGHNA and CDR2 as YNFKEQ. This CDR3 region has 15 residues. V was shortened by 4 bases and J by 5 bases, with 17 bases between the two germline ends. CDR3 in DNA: TGTGCCAGCAGCCCCCAGGAAGGGGGACGGGAGACCCAGTACTTC. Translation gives CASSPQEGGRETQYF.

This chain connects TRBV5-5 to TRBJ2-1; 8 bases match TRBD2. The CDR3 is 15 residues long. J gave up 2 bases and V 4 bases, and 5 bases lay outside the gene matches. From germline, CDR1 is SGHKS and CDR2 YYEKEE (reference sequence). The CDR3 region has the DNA TGTGCCAGCAGCCCAACTAGCGGAGCCTACAATGAGCAGTTCTTC. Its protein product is CASSPTSGAYNEQFF.

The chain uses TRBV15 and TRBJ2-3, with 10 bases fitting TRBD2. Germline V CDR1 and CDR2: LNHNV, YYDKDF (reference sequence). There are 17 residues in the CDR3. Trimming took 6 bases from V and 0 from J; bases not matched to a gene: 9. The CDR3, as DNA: TGTGCCACCAGTCAATTAGCGGGGGGACTGAGCACAGATACGCAGTATTTT. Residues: CATSQLAGGLSTDTQYF.

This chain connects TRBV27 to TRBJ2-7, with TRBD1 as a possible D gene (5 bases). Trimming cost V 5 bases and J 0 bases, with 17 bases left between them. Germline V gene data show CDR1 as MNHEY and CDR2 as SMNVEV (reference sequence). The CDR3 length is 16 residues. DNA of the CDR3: TGTGCCAGCAGTCTAGAGAAGGGGATAAGCTCCTACGAGCAGTACTTC. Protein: CASSLEKGISSYEQYF.

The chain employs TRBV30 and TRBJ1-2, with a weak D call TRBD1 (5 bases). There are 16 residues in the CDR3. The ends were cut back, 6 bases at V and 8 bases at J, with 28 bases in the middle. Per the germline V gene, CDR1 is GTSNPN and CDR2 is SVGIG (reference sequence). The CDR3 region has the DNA TGTGCCTGCCCCACAGTCAGGTTGGGGGGAGGTAGAGGCTACACCTTC. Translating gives CACPTVRLGGGRGYTF. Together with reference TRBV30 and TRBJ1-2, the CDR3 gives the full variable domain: SQTIHQWPATLVQPVGSPLSLECTVEGTSNPNLYWYRQAAGRGLQLLFYSVGIGQISSEVPQNLSASRPQDRQFILSSKKLLLSDSGFYLCACPTVRLGGGRGYTFGSGTRLTVV.